Following are 11 T cell receptor beta chains from one sample sequenced in a study of CD8+ T cells in alopecia areata. It was with CD4, CD8alpha, NKG2D, NKG2ACE and other markers that pooled cutaneous lymph node cells were sorted. cDNA serving as the sequencing template came from extracted, reverse transcribed RNA. The table came from immunoSEQ multiplex PCR; TCRdb's copy has only in-frame clones and leaves some out. Observed in the sample are around 290,000 clones, none of them singletons. Source material: CD4+ T cells sorted from a lymph node. Every receptor here comes from a C3H/HeJ mouse with alopecia areata. The mouse line has the MHC haplotype H2-k.

Note on this clone: All gene names here are mouse names. The CDR3 end is not reached by the read, which stops 4 residues before it; the germline J gene fills it in. V usage is TRBV19 and J usage is TRBJ2-3; the match to TRBD2 covers 10 bases. The germline V gene encodes CDR1 FNHDT and CDR2 SITEND (reference sequence). Losses at the gene ends were 6 bases for V and 2 bases for J; bases not matched to a gene: 6. There are 15 residues in the CDR3. CDR3 residues: CASTRTGGDAETLYF. The sequenced CDR3 bases are TGTGCCAGCACCCGGACTGGGGGCGATGCAGAA.

Only a few counts were recorded for this clone. Mouse gene names apply. The DNA ends 3 residues before the CDR3 does, and the rest of the CDR3 is filled in from the germline J gene. This chain connects TRBV5 to TRBJ1-6; perhaps TRBD1 as D (5 bases). TRBJ1-6 is classed as an ORF, of uncertain function. Trimming pared 1 base from V and 7 bases from J, leaving 8 bases between. The CDR3 is 14 residues long. In germline, CDR1 is LGHNA, CDR2 YNLKQL (reference sequence). CDR3 amino acids: CASSQGTTNSPLYF. CDR3 DNA, as far as it was read: TGTGCCAGCAGCCAAGGGACAACAAATTCGCCC.

This clone was seen a handful of times. The germline and genes are mouse ones. From the germline J gene comes the end of the CDR3, since the read stops 4 residues before it. V gene TRBV13-2 combines with J gene TRBJ2-5; TRBD1 matches at 8 bases. The CDR3 has 14 amino acids. Germline V CDR1 and CDR2: NNHNN, SYGAGS (reference sequence). The DNA read from the CDR3 is TGTGCCAGCGGTGCCGACAGGGGAAGAGAC. It encodes CASGADRGRD. The CDR3 in its entirety is CASGADRGRDTQYF.

With regard to this clone: Mouse gene names and germline throughout. The CDR3 end is not reached by the read, which stops 4 residues before it; the germline J gene fills it in. The chain recombines TRBV17 with TRBJ1-1; tentatively, D is TRBD1 (6 bases). Germline CDR1 MNHDT, CDR2 YYDKIL. The CDR3 is 12 amino acids. The sequenced part of the CDR3 DNA is TGTGCTAGCAGTAGGAGGGACAAA. It codes for CASSRRDK. In full, the CDR3 is CASSRRDKEVFF. The variable domain in full, with the rest retrieved from reference TRBV17 and TRBJ1-1, is DTTVKQNPRYKLARVGKPVNLICSQTMNHDTMYWYQKKPNQAPKLLLFYYDKILNREADTFEKFQSSRPNNSFCSLYIGSAGLEYSAMYLCASSRRDKEVFFGKGTRLTVV.

Details on this clone: Gene names follow the mouse nomenclature. The CDR3 end lies 4 residues beyond the end of the read and is filled in from the germline J gene. This chain joins TRBV19 and TRBJ1-1, with TRBD1 as a possible D gene (6 bases). Germline V gene data show CDR1 as FNHDT and CDR2 as SITEND (reference sequence). The V end was cut by 5 bases, the J end by 4 bases, with 12 bases between. The CDR3 spans 13 residues. Partial CDR3 DNA: TGTGCCAGCAGGACAGGCTCGGGCACA. Protein product: CASRTGSGT. The full CDR3 reads CASRTGSGTEVFF.

This clone was found a few times. The listed genes are named as in mouse. The read terminates 4 residues ahead of where the CDR3 ends, so the germline J gene completes it. The chain has TRBV14 and TRBJ2-5; 9 bases fit TRBD1. The CDR3 length is 15 residues. Per the germline V gene, CDR1 is SGHDT and CDR2 is FRDEAV. This CDR3 reads CASSFFRTGEDTQYF. The CDR3 DNA, read in part, is TGTGCCAGCAGTTTCTTTCGGACAGGGGAAGAC.

This clone was observed a handful of times. Genes and germline are mouse. The CDR3 end is not reached by the read, which stops 4 residues before it; the germline J gene fills it in. The chain uses TRBV13-3 and TRBJ2-3, with TRBD1 as a possible D gene (5 bases). Germline-derived CDR1 and CDR2 are NNHDY and SYVADS. CDR3 length: 13 residues. V gave up 6 bases and J gave up 0 bases, with 8 bases separating them. CDR3 DNA (partial): TGTGCCAGCAAACGACAGAGTGCAGAA. Translation: CASKRQSAE. The entire CDR3 is CASKRQSAETLYF.

This clone was recorded a few times. Any gene name here is a mouse gene name. The read ends 4 residues shy of where the CDR3 ends; the end is completed using the germline J gene. Other DNA sequences in the same sample also yield this CDR3. The rearrangement links TRBV1 to TRBJ2-7; 12 bases match TRBD2. CDR3 length: 15 residues. The trim removed 3 bases at V and 1 base at J, leaving 1 base unmatched. Germline V gene lookup returns CDR1 NSQYPW and CDR2 LRSPGD (reference sequence). The CDR3 DNA, read in part, is TGCACCTGCAGTGCCGGGACTGGGGGGTCCTAT. This translates into CTCSAGTGGSY. The full CDR3 protein reads CTCSAGTGGSYEQYF. The full variable domain, completed using reference TRBV1 and TRBJ2-7, is VTLLEQNPRWRLVPRGQAVNLRCILKNSQYPWMSWYQQDLQKQLQWLFTLRSPGDKEVKSLPGADYLATRVTDTELRLQVANMSQGRTLYCTCSAGTGGSYEQYFGPGTRLTVL.

This clone was found a few times. Genes here carry mouse names. The observed sequence ends 4 residues before the CDR3 terminus, with the missing tail filled in from the germline J gene. The chain uses TRBV17 and TRBJ1-1; 9 bases match TRBD1. Trimming at V came to 6 bases and at J to 2 bases, leaving 4 bases not matched to a gene. Germline CDR1 MNHDT, CDR2 YYDKIL. This CDR3 is built from 14 residues. The sequenced part of the CDR3 DNA is TGTGCTAGCAGACAGGGGGCGCGTAACACA. It yields the protein CASRQGARNT. In full, the CDR3 is CASRQGARNTEVFF. Full variable domain (remainder filled in from reference TRBV17 and TRBJ1-1): DTTVKQNPRYKLARVGKPVNLICSQTMNHDTMYWYQKKPNQAPKLLLFYYDKILNREADTFEKFQSSRPNNSFCSLYIGSAGLEYSAMYLCASRQGARNTEVFFGKGTRLTVV.

A few counts support this clone. All gene names here are mouse names. Read sequence stops 4 residues before the CDR3 end, and the germline J gene provides the missing end. Other DNA sequences of this sample code for an identical CDR3. The chain uses TRBV19 and TRBJ2-2; a weak D match, TRBD2 (6 bases). Trimming left V 2 bases short and J 2 bases short, with 10 bases between. Germline V lookup: CDR1 FNHDT, CDR2 SITEND (reference sequence). The CDR3 has 15 amino acids. The DNA read from the CDR3 is TGTGCCAGCAGTATCCGGGGGGTGAACACCGGG. It is translated as CASSIRGVNTG. The whole CDR3 sequence is CASSIRGVNTGQLYF.

In the case of this clone: Being one base from a much bigger clone, this may be a read error. Gene names are the mouse ones. Read coverage stops 4 residues before the CDR3 terminus; the germline J gene supplies the remainder. The sample contains more than one DNA sequence encoding this CDR3. The chain couples TRBV19 to TRBJ1-1; a weak D match, TRBD1 (5 bases). This CDR3 is built from 12 residues. Trimming cost V 2 bases and J 4 bases, with 6 bases left between them. CDR1 and CDR2 from the germline V gene are FNHDT and SITEND (reference sequence). The sequenced CDR3 bases are TGTGCCAGCAGTATGGGGGGCACA. It yields the protein CASSMGGT. The whole CDR3 sequence is CASSMGGTEVFF. The whole variable domain, remainder taken from reference TRBV19 and TRBJ1-1, is GGIITQTPKFLIGQEGQKLTLKCQQNFNHDTMYWYRQDSGKGLRLIYYSITENDLQKGDLSEGYDASREKKSSFSLTVTSAQKNEMAVFLCASSMGGTEVFFGKGTRLTVV.